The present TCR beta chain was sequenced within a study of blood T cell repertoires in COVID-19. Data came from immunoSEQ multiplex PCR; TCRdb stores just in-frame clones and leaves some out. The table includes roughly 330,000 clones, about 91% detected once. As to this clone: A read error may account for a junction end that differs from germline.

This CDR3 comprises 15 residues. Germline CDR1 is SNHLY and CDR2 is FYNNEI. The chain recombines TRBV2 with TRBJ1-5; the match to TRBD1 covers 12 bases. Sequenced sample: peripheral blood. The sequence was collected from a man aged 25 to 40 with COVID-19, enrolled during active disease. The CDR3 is CASNEGTGGKQPQHF. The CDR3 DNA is TGTGCCAGCAACGAAGGGACAGGGGGCAAGCAGCCCCAGCATTTT.